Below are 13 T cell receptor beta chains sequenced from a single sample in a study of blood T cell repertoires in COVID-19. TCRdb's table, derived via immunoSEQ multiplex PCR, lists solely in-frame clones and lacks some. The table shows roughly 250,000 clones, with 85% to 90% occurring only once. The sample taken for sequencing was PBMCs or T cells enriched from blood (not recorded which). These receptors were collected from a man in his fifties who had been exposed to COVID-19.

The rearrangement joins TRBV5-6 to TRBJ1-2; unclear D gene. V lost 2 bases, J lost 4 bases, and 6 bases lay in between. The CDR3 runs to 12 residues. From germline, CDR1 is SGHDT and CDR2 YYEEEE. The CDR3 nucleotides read TGTGCCAGCAGCTTTGACACCTATGGCTACACCTTC. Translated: CASSFDTYGYTF.

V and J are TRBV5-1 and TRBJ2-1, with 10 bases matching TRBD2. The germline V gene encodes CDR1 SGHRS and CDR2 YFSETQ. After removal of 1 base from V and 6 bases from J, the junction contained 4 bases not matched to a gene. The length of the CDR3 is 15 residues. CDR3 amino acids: CASSLPSGSTNEQFF. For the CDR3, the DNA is TGCGCCAGCAGCTTGCCTAGCGGGAGTACCAATGAGCAGTTCTTC.

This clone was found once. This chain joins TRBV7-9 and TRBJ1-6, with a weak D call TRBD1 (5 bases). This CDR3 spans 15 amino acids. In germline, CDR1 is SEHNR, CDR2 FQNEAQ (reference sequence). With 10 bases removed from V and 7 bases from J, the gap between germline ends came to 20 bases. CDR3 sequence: CATSEGAWANSPLHF. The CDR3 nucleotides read TGTGCCACCTCTGAAGGGGCATGGGCCAATTCACCCCTCCACTTT.

The CDR3 loop is CASSGSEGSRTIYF. CDR3 DNA sequence: TGCGCCAGCAGTGGATCGGAAGGGAGTCGCACCATATATTTT. The chain combines TRBV10-1 with TRBJ1-3; D call uncertain. The CDR3 is made up of 14 amino acids. The germline V gene has CDR1 WNHNN and CDR2 SYGVQD (reference sequence). V was cut by 4 bases and J by 9 bases, with 16 bases left in between.

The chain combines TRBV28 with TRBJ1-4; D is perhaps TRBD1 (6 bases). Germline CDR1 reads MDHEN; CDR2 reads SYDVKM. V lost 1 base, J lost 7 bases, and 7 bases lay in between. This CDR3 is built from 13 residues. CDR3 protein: CASSLFRGEKLFF. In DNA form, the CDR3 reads TGTGCCAGCAGTTTATTCAGGGGTGAAAAACTGTTTTTT.

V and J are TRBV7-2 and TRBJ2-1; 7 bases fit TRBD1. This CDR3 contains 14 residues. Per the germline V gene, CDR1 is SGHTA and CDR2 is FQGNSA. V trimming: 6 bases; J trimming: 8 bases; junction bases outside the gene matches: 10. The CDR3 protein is CASRYDRGTDEQFF. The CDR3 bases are TGTGCCAGCAGATACGACCGAGGGACAGATGAGCAGTTCTTC.

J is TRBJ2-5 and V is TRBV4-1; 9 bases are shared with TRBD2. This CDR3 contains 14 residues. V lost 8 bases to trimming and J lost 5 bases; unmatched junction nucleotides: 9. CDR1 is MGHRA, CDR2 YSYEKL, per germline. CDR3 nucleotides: TGCGCCAGCGGGGGTAGCGGGGGAAGGGAGACCCAGTACTTC. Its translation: CASGGSGGRETQYF.

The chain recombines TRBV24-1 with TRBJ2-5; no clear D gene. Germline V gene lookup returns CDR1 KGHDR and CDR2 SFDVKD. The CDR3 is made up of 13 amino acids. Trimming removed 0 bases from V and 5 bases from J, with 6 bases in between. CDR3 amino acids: CATSDLQRETQYF. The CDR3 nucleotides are TGTGCCACCAGTGATTTGCAACGGGAGACCCAGTACTTC.

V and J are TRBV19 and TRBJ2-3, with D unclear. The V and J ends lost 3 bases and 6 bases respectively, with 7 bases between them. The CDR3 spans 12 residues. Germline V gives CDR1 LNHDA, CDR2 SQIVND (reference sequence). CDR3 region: CASSIYRDTQYF. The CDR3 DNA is TGTGCCAGTAGTATTTATCGGGATACGCAGTATTTT.

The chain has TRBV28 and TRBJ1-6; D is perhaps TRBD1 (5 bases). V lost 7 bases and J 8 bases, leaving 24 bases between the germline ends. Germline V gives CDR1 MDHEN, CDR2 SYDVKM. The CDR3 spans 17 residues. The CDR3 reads CASNNPMGRKRDSPLHF. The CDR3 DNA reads TGTGCCAGCAATAACCCGATGGGGCGGAAAAGGGATTCACCCCTCCACTTT. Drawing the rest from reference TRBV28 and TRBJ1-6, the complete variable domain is DVKVTQSSRYLVKRTGEKVFLECVQDMDHENMFWYRQDPGLGLRLIYFSYDVKMKEKGDIPEGYSVSREKKERFSLILESASTNQTSMYLCASNNPMGRKRDSPLHFGNGTRLTVT.

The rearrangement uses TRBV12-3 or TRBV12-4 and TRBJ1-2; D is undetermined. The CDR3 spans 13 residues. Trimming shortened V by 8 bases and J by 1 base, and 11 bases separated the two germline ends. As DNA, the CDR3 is TGTGCCAGCCGGAGGACGGTTAACTATGGCTACACCTTC. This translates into CASRRTVNYGYTF.

The CDR3 here is CASRGTSGTEQFF. CDR3 DNA: TGTGCCAGCAGGGGGACTAGCGGGACGGAGCAGTTCTTC. This chain connects TRBV2 to TRBJ2-1, with 13 bases matching TRBD2. Germline V gene lookup returns CDR1 SNHLY and CDR2 FYNNEI. The ends lost 6 bases at V and 10 bases at J; junction bases unmatched: 3. The CDR3 runs to 13 residues.

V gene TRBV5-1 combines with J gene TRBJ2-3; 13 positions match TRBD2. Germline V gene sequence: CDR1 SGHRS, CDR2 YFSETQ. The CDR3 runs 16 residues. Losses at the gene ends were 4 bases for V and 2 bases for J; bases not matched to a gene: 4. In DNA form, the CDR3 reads TGCGCCAGCAGCCCGGGACTAGCGGGGCTCACAGATACGCAGTATTTT. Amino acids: CASSPGLAGLTDTQYF.